This entry lists 14 T cell receptor beta chains sequenced from one sample in a study of T cell repertoires in cytomegalovirus infection. TCRdb independently ran MiXCR on the reads; one entry per CDR3 protein. The data show some 560,000 distinct CDR3 sequences, with around two fifths seen just once and 40% to 60% held by the top ten. These receptors are not linked to any known antigen. This sample comprised cultured PBMCs, obtained from culture after CMV antigen stimulation. The origin of the receptors is a human donor in good health (CMV status not recorded). Some clones in this sample may be carry-over from other donors' samples.

This clonotype was seen many times. CDR3 region: CASSQGLAGKGETQYF. The CDR3 DNA reads TGTGCCAGCAGCCAAGGGCTAGCGGGAAAGGGAGAGACCCAGTACTTC. The rearrangement links TRBV7-6 to TRBJ2-5; 9 bases match TRBD2. V shed 5 bases and J 4 bases; nucleotides not matched to a gene: 11. From germline, CDR1 is SGHVS and CDR2 FNYEAQ. This CDR3 comprises 16 residues.

This clonotype was counted many times. The chain employs TRBV7-2 and TRBJ2-5, with a possible D match to TRBD1 (6 bases). Germline V gene data show CDR1 as SGHTA and CDR2 as FQGNSA. V was pared by 2 bases and J by 5 bases, with 12 bases between. This CDR3 is built from 14 residues. DNA for the CDR3: TGTGCCAGCAGCTTAAATCGGCAGGGGGAGACCCAGTACTTC. This encodes CASSLNRQGETQYF.

This clonotype has just a few counts. The chain recombines TRBV19 with TRBJ1-3; no definite D call. Germline-derived CDR1 and CDR2 are LNHDA and SQIVND (reference sequence). CDR3 size: 13 residues. V was cut by 7 bases and J by 0 bases, with 7 bases left in between. In DNA form, the CDR3 reads TGTGCCAGTATGGCGAGCTCTGGAAACACCATATATTTT. Amino acids: CASMASSGNTIYF.

A note on this clonotype: This sequence may be a read error, since a much larger clone differs from it by one base. The chain has TRBV7-2 and TRBJ1-1; weak D call: TRBD1 (5 bases). Germline assignment: CDR1 SGHTA and CDR2 FQGNSA. The CDR3 is 17 residues long. Trimming shortened V by 1 base and J by 1 base, and 16 bases separated the two germline ends. The CDR3 reads CASSLGVWFGANTEAFF. DNA for the CDR3: TGTGCCAGCAGCTTAGGAGTTTGGTTCGGGGCGAACACTGAAGCTTTCTTT.

The CDR3 loop reads CASSRDSLNTGELFF. The CDR3 coding sequence is TGTGCCAGCAGTCGGGACAGCTTGAACACCGGGGAGCTGTTTTTT. The rearrangement links TRBV2 to TRBJ2-2, with 7 bases lining up with TRBD1. J was trimmed by 1 base and V by 5 bases; bases with no gene match: 4. There are 15 residues in the CDR3. Germline V gives CDR1 SNHLY, CDR2 FYNNEI. Drawing the rest from reference TRBV2 and TRBJ2-2, the complete variable domain is EPEVTQTPSHQVTQMGQEVILRCVPISNHLYFYWYRQILGQKVEFLVSFYNNEISEKSEIFDDQFSVERPDGSNFTLKIRSTKLEDSAMYFCASSRDSLNTGELFFGEGSRLTVL.

This clonotype has at least ten counts. The chain employs TRBV7-9 and TRBJ1-4; TRBD1 might be the D (5 bases). The V end was cut by 5 bases, the J end by 0 bases, with 13 bases between. CDR3 length equals 16 residues. Germline V gene sequence: CDR1 SEHNR, CDR2 FQNEAQ (reference sequence). The CDR3 protein is CASSPRGSATNEKLFF. The CDR3 DNA reads TGTGCCAGCAGCCCTCGGGGCAGCGCAACTAATGAAAAACTGTTTTTT.

V usage is TRBV29-1 and J usage is TRBJ2-3; 9 bases map to TRBD2. The trim removed 7 bases at V and 0 bases at J, leaving 8 bases unmatched. Germline values: CDR1 SQVTM, CDR2 ANQGSEA. The CDR3 has 15 residues. DNA of the CDR3: TGCAGCGGAACCGGGACTAGCCATAGCACAGATACGCAGTATTTT. It is translated as CSGTGTSHSTDTQYF.

The chain recombines TRBV28 with TRBJ1-2; D ambiguous. The germline V and J ends were trimmed by 10 bases and 1 base, with 13 bases remaining between them. Looked up from germline, CDR1 is MDHEN and CDR2 is SYDVKM. The CDR3 is made up of 13 amino acids. CDR3 residues: CATRPGINYGYTF. The CDR3 nucleotides read TGTGCCACACGCCCCGGGATTAACTATGGCTACACCTTC.

This clonotype was seen more than once but under ten times. The rearrangement links TRBV7-2 to TRBJ2-3; 11 nucleotides align to TRBD2. The ends lost 0 bases at V and 5 bases at J; junction bases unmatched: 4. The CDR3 loop spans 16 amino acids. CDR1 is SGHTA, CDR2 FQGNSA, per germline. The CDR3 region is CASSLASGGAQDTQYF. The CDR3 DNA is TGTGCCAGCAGCTTAGCTAGCGGGGGGGCGCAAGATACGCAGTATTTT. Drawing the rest from reference TRBV7-2 and TRBJ2-3, the complete variable domain is GAGVSQSPSNKVTEKGKDVELRCDPISGHTALYWYRQSLGQGLEFLIYFQGNSAPDKSGLPSDRFSAERTGGSVSTLTIQRTQQEDSAVYLCASSLASGGAQDTQYFGPGTRLTVL.

This rearrangement joins TRBV5-4 to TRBJ1-3, with 9 bases identical to TRBD1. J lost 7 bases, V lost 0 bases, and 8 bases had no gene match. CDR3 length equals 16 residues. Per the germline V gene, CDR1 is SGHNT and CDR2 is YYREEE (reference sequence). CDR3 protein: CASSLGPPGQGNTIYF. DNA for the CDR3: TGTGCCAGCAGCTTGGGCCCACCGGGACAGGGCAACACCATATATTTT. Combining the CDR3 with reference TRBV5-4 and TRBJ1-3 gives the whole variable domain ETGVTQSPTHLIKTRGQQVTLRCSSQSGHNTVSWYQQALGQGPQFIFQYYREEENGRGNFPPRFSGLQFPNYSSELNVNALELDDSALYLCASSLGPPGQGNTIYFGEGSWLTVV.

This chain links TRBV6-6 with TRBJ1-2; D is undetermined. Germline CDR1 is MNHNY and CDR2 is SVGAGI (reference sequence). The V end was cut by 6 bases, the J end by 8 bases, with 22 bases between. This CDR3 spans 15 amino acids. The CDR3 here is CASRDVILRVRGYTF. The CDR3 DNA is TGTGCCAGCAGAGATGTAATTTTGAGGGTGCGCGGCTACACCTTC.

This clonotype was recorded a few times. The V gene is TRBV7-9, the J gene TRBJ2-5, with a possible D match to TRBD2 (6 bases). The V end was cut by 3 bases, the J end by 5 bases, with 16 bases between. There are 15 residues in the CDR3. Germline assignment: CDR1 SEHNR and CDR2 FQNEAQ (reference sequence). The CDR3 DNA is TGTGCCAGCAGCTTTTTTTACACGGGAGCGGAGACCCAGTACTTC. Encoded protein: CASSFFYTGAETQYF.

This chain's CDR3 is CASSSGRTTNTGELFF. The CDR3 coding sequence is TGTGCCAGCAGCTCCGGACGTACCACTAACACCGGGGAGCTGTTTTTT. V gene TRBV27 combines with J gene TRBJ2-2; no firm D call. This CDR3 has 16 residues. The V gene's germline CDR1 is MNHEY and CDR2 SMNVEV (reference sequence). Trimming cost V 6 bases and J 2 bases, with 16 bases left between them.

This clonotype was seen more than once but under ten times. V gene TRBV7-9 combines with J gene TRBJ2-3, with D perhaps assigned TRBD1 or TRBD2 (6 bases each). The V gene's germline CDR1 is SEHNR and CDR2 FQNEAQ (reference sequence). This CDR3 has 17 residues. The V end was cut by 3 bases, the J end by 4 bases, with 20 bases between. The CDR3 sequence is CASSFEFPGAAADTQYF. CDR3 in DNA: TGTGCCAGCAGCTTTGAGTTTCCGGGGGCCGCAGCAGATACGCAGTATTTT.